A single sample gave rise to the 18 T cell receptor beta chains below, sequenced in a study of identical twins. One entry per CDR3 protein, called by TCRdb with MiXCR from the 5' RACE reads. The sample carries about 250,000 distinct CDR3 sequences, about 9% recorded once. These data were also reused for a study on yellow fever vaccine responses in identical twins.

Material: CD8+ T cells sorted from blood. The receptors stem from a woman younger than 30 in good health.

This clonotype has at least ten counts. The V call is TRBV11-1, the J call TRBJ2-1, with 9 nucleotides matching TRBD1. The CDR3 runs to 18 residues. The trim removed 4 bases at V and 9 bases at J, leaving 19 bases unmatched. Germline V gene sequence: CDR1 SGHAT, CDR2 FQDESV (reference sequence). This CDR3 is CASSYYLLGTGTYVEQFF. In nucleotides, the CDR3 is TGTGCCAGCAGCTATTATTTGTTAGGGACAGGGACTTATGTTGAGCAGTTCTTC.

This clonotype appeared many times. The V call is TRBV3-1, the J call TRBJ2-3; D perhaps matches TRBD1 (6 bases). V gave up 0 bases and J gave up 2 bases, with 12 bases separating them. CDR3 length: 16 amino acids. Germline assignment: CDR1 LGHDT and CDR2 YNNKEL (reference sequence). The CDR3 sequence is CASSQDMDSFTDTQYF. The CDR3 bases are TGTGCCAGCAGCCAAGATATGGACAGTTTCACAGATACGCAGTATTTT.

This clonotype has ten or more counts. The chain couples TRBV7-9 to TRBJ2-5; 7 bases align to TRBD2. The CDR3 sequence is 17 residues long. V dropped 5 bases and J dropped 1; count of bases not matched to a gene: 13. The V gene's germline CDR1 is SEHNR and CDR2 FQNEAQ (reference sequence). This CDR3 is CASSALSRGGAQETQYF. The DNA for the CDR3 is TGTGCCAGCAGCGCCCTTTCTCGCGGGGGAGCCCAAGAGACCCAGTACTTC.

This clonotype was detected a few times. In DNA, the CDR3 is TGTGCCAGCAGTTTACGGGGTAGCTCCGAGACCCAGTACTTC. This codes for CASSLRGSSETQYF. V gene TRBV28 combines with J gene TRBJ2-5; the D gene is possibly TRBD2 (5 bases). Trimming removed 2 bases at V and 5 bases at J, with 12 bases between. This CDR3 has 14 residues. Germline V gene lookup returns CDR1 MDHEN and CDR2 SYDVKM.

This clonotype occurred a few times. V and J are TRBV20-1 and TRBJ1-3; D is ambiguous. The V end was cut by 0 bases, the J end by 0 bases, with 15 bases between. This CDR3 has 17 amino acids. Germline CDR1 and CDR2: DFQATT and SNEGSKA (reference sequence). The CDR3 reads CSARDDHHTSSGNTIYF. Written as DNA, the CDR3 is TGCAGTGCTAGAGATGACCATCACACTAGCTCTGGAAACACCATATATTTT.

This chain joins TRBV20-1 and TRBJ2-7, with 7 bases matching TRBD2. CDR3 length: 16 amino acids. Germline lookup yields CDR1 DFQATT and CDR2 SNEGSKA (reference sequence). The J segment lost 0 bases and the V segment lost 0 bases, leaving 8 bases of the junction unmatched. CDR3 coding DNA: TGCAGTGCTAGAGATTCCAGCGGGACCTTCTCCTACGAGCAGTACTTC. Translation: CSARDSSGTFSYEQYF.

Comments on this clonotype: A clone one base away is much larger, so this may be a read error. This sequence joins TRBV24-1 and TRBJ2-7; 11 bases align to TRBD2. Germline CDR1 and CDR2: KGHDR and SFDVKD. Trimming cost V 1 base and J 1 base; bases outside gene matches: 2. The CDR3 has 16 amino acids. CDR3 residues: CATSDLRTSGSYEQYF. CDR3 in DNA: TGTGCCACCAGTGATTTAAGGACTAGCGGGTCCTACGAGCAGTACTTC.

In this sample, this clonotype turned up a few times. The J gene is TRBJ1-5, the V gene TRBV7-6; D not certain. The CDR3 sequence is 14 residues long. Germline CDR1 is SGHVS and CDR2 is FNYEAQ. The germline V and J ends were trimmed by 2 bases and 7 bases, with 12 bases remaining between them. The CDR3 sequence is CASSLSFDEQPQHF. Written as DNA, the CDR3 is TGTGCCAGCAGCTTAAGTTTTGACGAACAGCCCCAGCATTTT.

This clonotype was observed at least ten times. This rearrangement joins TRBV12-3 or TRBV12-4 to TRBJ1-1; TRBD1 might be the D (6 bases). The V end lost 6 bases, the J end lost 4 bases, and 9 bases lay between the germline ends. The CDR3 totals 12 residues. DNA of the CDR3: TGTGCCAGCAGACCGACAGGCACTGAAGCTTTCTTT. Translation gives CASRPTGTEAFF.

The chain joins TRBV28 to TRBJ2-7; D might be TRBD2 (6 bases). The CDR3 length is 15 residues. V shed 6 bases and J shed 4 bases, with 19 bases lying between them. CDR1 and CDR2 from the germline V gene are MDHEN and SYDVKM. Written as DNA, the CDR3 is TGTGCCAGCAGACCTCGGGACTCTTTAACATACGAGCAGTACTTC. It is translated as CASRPRDSLTYEQYF. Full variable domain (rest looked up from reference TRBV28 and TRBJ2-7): DVKVTQSSRYLVKRTGEKVFLECVQDMDHENMFWYRQDPGLGLRLIYFSYDVKMKEKGDIPEGYSVSREKKERFSLILESASTNQTSMYLCASRPRDSLTYEQYFGPGTRLTVT.

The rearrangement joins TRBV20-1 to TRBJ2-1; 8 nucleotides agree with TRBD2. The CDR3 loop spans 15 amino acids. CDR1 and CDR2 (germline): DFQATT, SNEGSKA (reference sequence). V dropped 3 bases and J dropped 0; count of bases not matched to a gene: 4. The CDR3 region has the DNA TGCAGTGCTAGGTCGGGACTAGGCTCCTACAATGAGCAGTTCTTC. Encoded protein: CSARSGLGSYNEQFF.

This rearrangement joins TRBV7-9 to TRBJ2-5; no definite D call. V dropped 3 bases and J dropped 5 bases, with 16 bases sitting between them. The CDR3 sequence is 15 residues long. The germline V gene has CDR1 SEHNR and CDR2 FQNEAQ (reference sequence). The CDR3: CASSFPRNGEETQYF. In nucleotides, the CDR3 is TGTGCCAGCAGCTTTCCACGGAACGGTGAGGAGACCCAGTACTTC.

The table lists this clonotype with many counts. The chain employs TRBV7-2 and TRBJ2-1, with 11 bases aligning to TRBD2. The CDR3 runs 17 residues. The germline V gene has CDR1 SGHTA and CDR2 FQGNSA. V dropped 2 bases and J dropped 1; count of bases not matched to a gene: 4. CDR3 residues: CASSLRTSGLSYNEQFF. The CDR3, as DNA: TGTGCCAGCAGCTTACGGACTAGCGGGCTTTCCTACAATGAGCAGTTCTTC.

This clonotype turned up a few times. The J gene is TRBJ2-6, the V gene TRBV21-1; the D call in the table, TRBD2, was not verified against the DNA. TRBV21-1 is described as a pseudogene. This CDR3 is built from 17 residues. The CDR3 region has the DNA TGTGCCAGCAGCAAAAGGGAGTCCCAGACCGGGGCCAACGTCCTGACTTTC. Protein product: CASSKRESQTGANVLTF.

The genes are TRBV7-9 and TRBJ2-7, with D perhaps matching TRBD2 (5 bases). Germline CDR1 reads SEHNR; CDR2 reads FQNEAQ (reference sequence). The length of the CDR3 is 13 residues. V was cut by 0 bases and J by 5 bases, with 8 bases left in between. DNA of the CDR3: TGTGCCAGCAGCTTAGCTAGGACTGACGAGCAGTACTTC. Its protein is CASSLARTDEQYF.

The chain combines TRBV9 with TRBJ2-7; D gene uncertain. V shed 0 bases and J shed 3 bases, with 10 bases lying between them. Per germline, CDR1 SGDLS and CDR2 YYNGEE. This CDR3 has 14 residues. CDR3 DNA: TGTGCCAGCAGCGTAGGTGCAGGAAACTACGAGCAGTACTTC. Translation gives CASSVGAGNYEQYF.

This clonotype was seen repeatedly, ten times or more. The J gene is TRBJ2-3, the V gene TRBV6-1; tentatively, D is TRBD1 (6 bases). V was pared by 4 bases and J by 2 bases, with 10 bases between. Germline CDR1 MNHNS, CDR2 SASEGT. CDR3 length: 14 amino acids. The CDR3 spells CASSAWDNTDTQYF. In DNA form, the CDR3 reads TGTGCCAGCAGTGCTTGGGACAACACAGATACGCAGTATTTT.

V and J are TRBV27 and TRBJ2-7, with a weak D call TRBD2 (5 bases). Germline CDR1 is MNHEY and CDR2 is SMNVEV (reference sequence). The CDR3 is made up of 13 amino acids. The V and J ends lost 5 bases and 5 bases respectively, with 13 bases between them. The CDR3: CASSLMVRDEQYF. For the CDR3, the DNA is TGTGCCAGCAGTCTCATGGTGAGGGACGAGCAGTACTTC.